This TCR beta chain was observed in a study of blood T cell repertoires in COVID-19. Study as a whole: Italy, Spain and the United States were the sources of the convalescent and acute COVID-19 samples.

Germline V lookup: CDR1 LGHNT, CDR2 FRNRAP. The CDR3 contains 16 residues. V was trimmed by 1 base and J by 2 bases, leaving 13 bases between them. Repertoires were generated with immunoSEQ multiplex PCR, while TCRdb's copy carries only in-frame clones and drops some. Of fewer than 250,000 clones in the sample, around four fifths were seen once. This clone came up once. The source is a human donor in a cohort sampled during active COVID-19. The chain links TRBV12-5 to TRBJ2-3; D not resolved. The sequenced sample was peripheral blood. The CDR3 sequence is CASGLGTVANTDTQYF. The CDR3 DNA reads as TGTGCTAGTGGTTTGGGTACAGTTGCCAACACAGATACGCAGTATTTT.